These T cell receptor beta chains were read from a single sample in a study of shared clonotypes between healthy human individuals. Method: immunoSEQ multiplex PCR; TCRdb's copy keeps in-frame clones and lacks some. The profile shows over a million clones, roughly 96% of them singletons. The source material was naive CD4+ T cells sorted from blood. These receptors were collected from a man aged 25 to 45 in good health. Each CDR3 is given with its conserved first and last residue. Each record gives: J gene, D gene, clone size, V gene, CDR3 protein. A D gene is named only where the DNA matches it firmly. Some rows have no size entry. The others give once, few or many, or a class for an expanded clone.

TRBJ2-3,.,.,TRBV2,CASSNTGPATQYF
TRBJ2-7,.,once,TRBV27,CASSAHMGVRAYEQYF
TRBJ2-7,TRBD2,.,TRBV7-8,CASSLAVGGTSASEQYF
TRBJ1-1,.,.,TRBV5-4,CASSLDGGASTTEAFF
TRBJ1-4,TRBD1,.,TRBV12-5,CASGQGARYLCEKLFF
TRBJ1-5,.,.,TRBV2,CAASKGAEQPQHF
TRBJ1-6,TRBD1,.,TRBV18,CASSPLGQTSYNSPLHF
TRBJ2-7,.,.,TRBV19,CASSRSGTAPYEQYF
TRBJ2-2,TRBD1,.,TRBV5-1,CASSRESGQPGELFF
TRBJ2-1,.,.,TRBV6-5,CASSLDSYNEQFF
TRBJ2-2,TRBD2,.,TRBV10-1,CASSDLPGTSSRGNTGELFF
TRBJ1-3,.,.,TRBV7-9,CASSLYLASSGNTIYF